The present TCR beta chain was sequenced within a study of blood T cell repertoires in COVID-19. The method was immunoSEQ multiplex PCR; TCRdb's version includes in-frame clones alone and lacks a portion of them. The sample has 60,000 to 75,000 clones, around 87% seen once. There are 13 residues in the CDR3. Between the trimmed V and J ends, which lost 4 bases and 3 bases, there was a span of 8 bases. Looked up from germline, CDR1 is LGHNA and CDR2 is YSLEER. This TCR was sampled from a middle-aged man with active COVID-19. Material for sequencing was peripheral blood. The gene calls are TRBV4-3 and TRBJ2-3; possible D gene TRBD2, 6 bases. CDR3 sequence reads: CASSPAGTDTQYF. In nucleotides, the CDR3 is TGCGCCAGCAGCCCCGCGGGGACAGATACGCAGTATTTT.